The next 23 T cell receptor beta chains were all read from a single sample in a study of blood T cell repertoires in COVID-19. Clones were sequenced by immunoSEQ multiplex PCR, and TCRdb holds only the in-frame ones, with some missing. The table includes tens of thousands of clones, more than 75% detected once. Sequencing used peripheral blood. The receptors here all came from a man aged 35-49 years with COVID-19, enrolled during active disease.

This chain uses TRBV19 with TRBJ1-5; no clear D gene. The CDR3 contains 13 residues. From germline, CDR1 is LNHDA and CDR2 SQIVND (reference sequence). V was cut by 3 bases and J by 10 bases, with 13 bases left in between. DNA of the CDR3: TGTGCCAGTAGTATCGAGGTGGTTCGACCCCAGCATTTT. It yields the protein CASSIEVVRPQHF.

V and J are TRBV29-1 and TRBJ2-2, with a possible D match to TRBD1 (5 bases). The CDR3 totals 17 residues. Trimming removed 0 bases from V and 6 bases from J, with 20 bases in between. Looked up from germline, CDR1 is SQVTM and CDR2 is ANQGSEA. CDR3 sequence reads: CSVEDTNAGFGAGELFF. Here the CDR3 DNA reads TGCAGCGTTGAAGATACAAACGCAGGGTTTGGCGCCGGGGAGCTGTTTTTT.

The rearrangement uses TRBV28 and TRBJ1-1, with D possibly being TRBD1 (6 bases). Germline CDR1 MDHEN, CDR2 SYDVKM. This CDR3 is 14 amino acids long. The ends were cut back, 5 bases at V and 1 base at J, with 11 bases in the middle. The CDR3 sequence is CASSLGQKNTEAFF. The DNA of the CDR3 is TGTGCCAGCAGTCTTGGACAGAAGAACACTGAAGCTTTCTTT.

This clone was observed a few times. This rearrangement joins TRBV10-3 to TRBJ1-2; a possible D gene is TRBD1 (6 bases). The CDR3 covers 17 residues. Trimming removed 10 bases from V and 0 bases from J, with 24 bases in between. CDR1 is ENHRY, CDR2 SYGVKD, per germline. CDR3 region: CATWGGTPATANYGYTF. The CDR3 DNA reads TGTGCCACCTGGGGGGGGACACCCGCTACCGCTAACTATGGCTACACCTTC.

This clone came up a few times. The rearrangement uses TRBV7-9 and TRBJ2-5, with 10 bases matching TRBD1. Germline CDR1 reads SEHNR; CDR2 reads FQNEAQ (reference sequence). The CDR3 is 16 residues long. With 5 bases clipped from V and 10 bases from J, the junction kept 16 bases outside the gene matches. CDR3 in amino acids: CASSDVNRDRGGGQYF. Here the CDR3 DNA reads TGTGCCAGCAGCGACGTGAACCGGGACAGGGGTGGTGGCCAGTACTTC.

This sequence joins TRBV5-4 and TRBJ2-7; weak D call: TRBD2 (5 bases). CDR1 is SGHNT and CDR2 is YYREEE in the germline V gene (reference sequence). V lost 3 bases to trimming and J lost 0 bases, with 13 bases between them. The CDR3 loop spans 15 amino acids. CDR3 nucleotides: TGTGCCAGCAGCTATCACACCGGGAACTCCTACGAGCAGTACTTC. Translating gives CASSYHTGNSYEQYF.

The chain has TRBV19 and TRBJ1-6; D is ambiguous. The CDR3 is 13 residues long. Deletions cut 6 bases from V and 5 bases from J, with 8 bases between. CDR1 and CDR2 (germline): LNHDA, SQIVND (reference sequence). This CDR3 reads CASSFPDNSPLHF. The CDR3 DNA reads TGTGCCAGTAGCTTCCCAGATAATTCACCCCTCCACTTT.

This clone was seen more than once but under ten times. The chain is built from TRBV7-3 and TRBJ2-2, with D perhaps TRBD1 (6 bases). V dropped 1 base and J dropped 0 bases, with 9 bases sitting between them. The CDR3 extends over 16 amino acids. The germline gives CDR1 SGHTA, CDR2 FQGTGA. This CDR3 is CASSLIGGANTGELFF. The CDR3 DNA follows: TGTGCCAGCAGCTTAATTGGGGGCGCGAACACCGGGGAGCTGTTTTTT.

Only one count was recorded for this clone. V and J are TRBV12-5 and TRBJ1-2; TRBD1 matches at 9 bases. From germline, CDR1 is LGHNT and CDR2 FRNRAP. CDR3 length: 14 amino acids. V lost 6 bases and J lost 0; bases outside the gene matches: 2. CDR3: CASGTGGTNYGYTF. The CDR3 coding sequence is TGTGCTAGTGGGACAGGGGGGACTAACTATGGCTACACCTTC.

J is TRBJ2-2 and V is TRBV19, with 10 bases identical to TRBD2. The CDR3 consists of 18 residues. The germline V gene has CDR1 LNHDA and CDR2 SQIVND (reference sequence). Trimming cost V 0 bases and J 6 bases; bases outside gene matches: 10. The CDR3 DNA follows: TGTGCCAGTAGTATAGATACTAGCGGGAATGGGTCCCCCGGGGAGCTGTTTTTT. Protein sequence: CASSIDTSGNGSPGELFF.

The chain links TRBV30 to TRBJ1-1; D may be TRBD1 (5 bases). V lost 3 bases and J lost 4, with 12 bases in between. This CDR3 region has 13 residues. CDR1 and CDR2 from the germline V gene are GTSNPN and SVGIG (reference sequence). CDR3 sequence reads: CAWSRRDGTEAFF. CDR3 coding DNA: TGTGCCTGGAGCCGCAGGGATGGCACTGAAGCTTTCTTT.

The chain has TRBV7-9 and TRBJ1-4; no definite D call. The V gene's germline CDR1 is SEHNR and CDR2 FQNEAQ (reference sequence). The CDR3 contains 13 residues. V lost 1 base, J lost 6 bases, and 6 bases lay in between. CDR3 in amino acids: CASSLDSHEKLFF. The CDR3 DNA sequence: TGTGCCAGCAGCTTAGACAGCCATGAAAAACTGTTTTTT.

V gene TRBV9 combines with J gene TRBJ2-3, with 9 bases that match TRBD2. The germline V gene encodes CDR1 SGDLS and CDR2 YYNGEE. The CDR3 length is 14 residues. Trimming took 3 bases from V and 3 from J; bases not matched to a gene: 2. The CDR3 is CASSGTSVTDTQYF. The DNA for the CDR3 is TGTGCCAGCAGCGGGACTAGCGTAACAGATACGCAGTATTTT.

The V and J genes are TRBV18 and TRBJ1-1; a weak D match, TRBD1 (5 bases). Trimming removed 6 bases from V and 1 base from J, with 18 bases in between. Germline values: CDR1 KGHSH, CDR2 LQKENI. The CDR3 length is 16 residues. The CDR3 spells CASSPGQRGPNTEAFF. CDR3 in DNA: TGTGCCAGCTCCCCCGGACAAAGGGGCCCGAACACTGAAGCTTTCTTT. Drawing the rest from reference TRBV18 and TRBJ1-1, the complete variable domain is NAGVMQNPRHLVRRRGQEARLRCSPMKGHSHVYWYRQLPEEGLKFMVYLQKENIIDESGMPKERFSAEFPKEGPSILRIQQVVRGDSAAYFCASSPGQRGPNTEAFFGQGTRLTVV.

The gene calls are TRBV21-1 and TRBJ2-5; the DNA was not compared with TRBD2, the D call given in the table. TRBV21-1 is an annotated pseudogene. CDR3 size: 19 residues. CDR3 region: CASSSPRREGPQYQETQYF. The CDR3 DNA is TGTGCCAGCAGCTCCCCCCGCCGGGAGGGACCACAGTACCAAGAGACCCAGTACTTC.

The chain is built from TRBV12-3 or TRBV12-4 and TRBJ2-7, with D possibly TRBD1 on 5 matching bases. The CDR3 spans 13 residues. V shed 3 bases and J shed 3 bases, with 9 bases lying between them. The CDR3 region has the DNA TGTGCCAGCAGTTTTGCAGGGATCTACGAGCAGTACTTC. Its translation is CASSFAGIYEQYF.

The chain links TRBV24-1 to TRBJ1-2; 8 positions match TRBD1. The CDR3 covers 16 residues. The V segment lost 5 bases and the J segment 6 bases; nucleotides outside the gene matches: 13. In germline, CDR1 is KGHDR, CDR2 SFDVKD. CDR3 sequence reads: CATSARRTGRDDGYTF. The CDR3 DNA sequence: TGTGCCACCAGTGCCCGCCGGACAGGGCGGGACGATGGCTACACCTTC.

The chain combines TRBV18 with TRBJ1-2, with TRBD1 matching 7 bases. The CDR3 runs 15 residues. J lost 5 bases, V lost 6 bases, and 12 bases had no gene match. Germline V gene data show CDR1 as KGHSH and CDR2 as LQKENI. Here the CDR3 DNA reads TGTGCCAGCTCCCTATCGACAGGGAGCGTTTATGGCTACACCTTC. It encodes CASSLSTGSVYGYTF. Based on the CDR3 plus reference TRBV18 and TRBJ1-2, the full variable domain is NAGVMQNPRHLVRRRGQEARLRCSPMKGHSHVYWYRQLPEEGLKFMVYLQKENIIDESGMPKERFSAEFPKEGPSILRIQQVVRGDSAAYFCASSLSTGSVYGYTFGSGTRLTVV.

This clone was detected once. V and J are TRBV25-1 and TRBJ2-3; 9 positions agree with TRBD1. Losses at the gene ends were 9 bases for V and 4 bases for J; bases not matched to a gene: 8. This CDR3 is built from 14 residues. Germline lookup yields CDR1 MGHDK and CDR2 SYGVNS. The CDR3 loop reads CARNRDRVSDTQYF. The CDR3 bases are TGTGCCAGGAACCGGGACAGGGTTTCAGATACGCAGTATTTT.

The chain recombines TRBV12-3 or TRBV12-4 with TRBJ1-1; no definite D call. CDR3 size: 13 residues. V was clipped by 5 bases and J by 1 base, with 8 bases between them. CDR3 loop: CASSILPNTEAFF. Here the CDR3 DNA reads TGTGCCAGCAGTATCCTCCCGAACACTGAAGCTTTCTTT.

V and J are TRBV29-1 and TRBJ2-5; TRBD1 matches 12 bases. CDR3 length equals 15 residues. The V segment lost 3 bases and the J segment 5 bases; nucleotides outside the gene matches: 7. CDR1 is SQVTM, CDR2 ANQGSEA, per germline. The CDR3 protein is CSVEWDRGPWETQYF. The CDR3, as DNA: TGCAGCGTTGAGTGGGACAGGGGGCCGTGGGAGACCCAGTACTTC.

The rearrangement links TRBV27 to TRBJ1-2; no firm D call. The CDR3 consists of 17 residues. Germline lookup yields CDR1 MNHEY and CDR2 SMNVEV (reference sequence). With 0 bases removed from V and 0 bases from J, the gap between germline ends came to 14 bases. The DNA of the CDR3 is TGTGCCAGCAGTTTATCGAGTGATGGTGGTTCTAACTATGGCTACACCTTC. Its translation is CASSLSSDGGSNYGYTF.

This clone was observed a single time. V usage is TRBV10-2 and J usage is TRBJ2-7, with 15 bases matching TRBD2. CDR1 and CDR2 (germline): WSHSY, SAAADI. V dropped 7 bases and J dropped 1; count of bases not matched to a gene: 20. This CDR3 has 21 residues. The CDR3 DNA reads TGCGCCAGCACCCAACCCCGTGGAAGGACTAGCGGGGGGGCTGTGTCCTACGAGCAGTACTTC. Residues: CASTQPRGRTSGGAVSYEQYF.